This TCR beta chain is from a study of tumor-infiltrating lymphocytes in primary liver carcinoma. A note on this clonotype: Its specificity is unknown.

Germline DNA was extracted alongside blood RNA, which was obtained from unsorted whole blood. The CDR3 has 15 amino acids. The trim removed 5 bases at V and 9 bases at J, leaving 13 bases unmatched. Germline CDR1 reads MNHNS; CDR2 reads SASEGT. With around 520 ng total RNA as template and a constant-region primer, TCR beta cDNA was made. It was through three nested multiplex PCR rounds of slightly modified ARM-PCR that TCR beta libraries arose. TRBV1-TRBV30 forward primers and a C-beta reverse primer were used in the first two PCR rounds, which each ran for around 11 cycles. Each CDR3 protein is one row after TCRdb ran MiXCR on the multiplex PCR reads. Among about 320,000 distinct CDR3 sequences listed, roughly 60% were seen once. Study results and limitations: Tumor-adjacent and tumor-blood pairs shared less of their repertoires than tumor region pairs shared.

V is TRBV6-1 and J is TRBJ2-1; 7 nucleotides match TRBD1. The sequencing sample was made of peripheral blood. The clonotype originates from a middle-aged man with primary liver carcinoma and hepatitis B virus infection. CDR3 protein: CASSTQGERIGEQFF. The CDR3 bases are TGTGCCAGCAGTACCCAGGGGGAGCGGATTGGTGAGCAGTTCTTC.